A selection of T cell receptor beta chains follows, all from one sample in a study of shared clonotypes between healthy human individuals. Generated by immunoSEQ multiplex PCR, the TCRdb table keeps only in-frame clones and is missing some. Among hundreds of thousands of clones listed, about three quarters were seen once. What was sequenced was memory CD4+ T cells sorted from blood. These receptors all stem from a woman in her 30s in good health. CDR3s include the opening cysteine and the closing phenylalanine or tryptophan. The D gene is left open where the match is weak. For some rows the clone size is stated as once, few or many, or as a class when expanded; others skip it.

clone_size d_call j_call v_call cdr3_aa cdr3_nt
. TRBD2 TRBJ2-1 TRBV11-3 CASSFSGRSSYNEQFF TGTGCCAGCAGCTTTAGCGGGAGAAGCTCCTACAATGAGCAGTTCTTC
once TRBD2 TRBJ2-7 TRBV5-6 CASSSLLTSLSYEQYF TGTGCCAGCAGCTCACTCCTGACTAGCTTGTCCTACGAGCAGTACTTC
. . TRBJ2-7 TRBV28 CASTRPSPPHEQYF TGTGCCAGCACACGGCCATCCCCCCCCCACGAGCAGTACTTC
. . TRBJ1-4 TRBV2 CASSRLGGGNEKLFF TGTGCCAGCAGTCGTCTCGGGGGTGGTAATGAAAAACTGTTTTTT
. . TRBJ2-2 TRBV19 CASHGTGLNTGELFF TGTGCCAGTCACGGGACGGGACTTAACACCGGGGAGCTGTTTTTT
. TRBD1 TRBJ2-1 TRBV2 CASSVTGGAPDEQFF TGTGCCAGCAGTGTAACAGGGGGCGCCCCCGATGAGCAGTTCTTC
. TRBD1 TRBJ1-1 TRBV18 CASSPSRGRDTEAFF TGTGCCAGCTCACCTAGCAGGGGGCGGGACACTGAAGCTTTCTTT
. TRBD1 TRBJ2-7 TRBV9 CASSVARDSPYEQYF TGTGCCAGCAGCGTAGCCCGGGACAGCCCCTACGAGCAGTACTTC
. . TRBJ1-1 TRBV28 CASSLGGQGAFF TGTGCCAGCAGTTTAGGGGGTCAAGGAGCTTTCTTT
. . TRBJ1-5 TRBV7-2 CASSLDRNQPQHF TGTGCCAGCAGCTTAGACAGGAATCAGCCCCAGCATTTT
. . TRBJ2-7 TRBV20-1 CSARAGWEQYF TGCAGTGCTAGGGCGGGATGGGAGCAGTACTTC
once TRBD1 TRBJ1-1 TRBV4-1 CASSMRQGALVGNTEAFF TGCGCCAGCAGCATGCGACAGGGGGCCCTGGTTGGGAACACTGAAGCTTTCTTT
once . TRBJ2-1 TRBV5-1 CASSLASPTYNEQFF TGCGCCAGCAGCTTGGCCTCCCCGACCTACAATGAGCAGTTCTTC
. . TRBJ2-1 TRBV28 CASRERSNEQFF TGTGCCAGCAGAGAGAGATCCAATGAGCAGTTCTTC
once TRBD2 TRBJ2-7 TRBV27 CASSFQRGPYEQYF TGTGCCAGCAGTTTCCAGCGGGGCCCCTACGAGCAGTACTTC
. . TRBJ1-2 TRBV4-2 CASSPLLGANYGYTF TGTGCCAGCAGCCCCCTTTTGGGGGCGAACTATGGCTACACCTTT
. . TRBJ1-4 TRBV5-8 CASSEGRAANEKLFF TGTGCCAGTTCGGAAGGGCGGGCGGCTAATGAAAAACTGTTTTTT
. . TRBJ2-2 TRBV6-5 CASSISSRGTGELFF TGTGCCAGCAGCATTAGCAGCCGGGGCACCGGGGAGCTGTTTTTT
. . TRBJ2-1 TRBV5-1 CASSLGTSPTPYNEQFF TGCGCCAGCAGCTTAGGGACCAGCCCCACCCCCTACAATGAGCAGTTCTTC
many TRBD2 TRBJ2-7 TRBV25-1 CASSEAGLAGYEQYF TGTGCCAGCAGTGAAGCTGGACTAGCGGGATACGAGCAGTACTTC
few TRBD1 TRBJ1-2 TRBV5-1 CASSFFPGGYGYTF TGCGCCAGCAGCTTCTTTCCAGGGGGCTATGGCTACACCTTC
. TRBD1 TRBJ1-2 TRBV20-1 CSANPDRGYTF TGCAGTGCAAACCCGGACAGGGGCTACACCTTC
. TRBD2 TRBJ2-5 TRBV7-7 CASSRNLAGGRETQYF TGTGCCAGCAGCCGCAATCTAGCGGGAGGCAGGGAGACCCAGTACTTC
. . TRBJ2-7 TRBV5-6 CASSNRDGTYEQYF TGTGCCAGCAGCAACCGGGACGGGACCTACGAGCAGTACTTC
. TRBD2 TRBJ2-3 TRBV30 CAWSALPRAGSTDTQYF TGTGCCTGGAGTGCCCTCCCTCGAGCGGGGAGCACAGATACGCAGTATTTT
. . TRBJ2-7 TRBV10-3 CASRVGGLSSYEQYF TGTGCCAGCCGAGTGGGCGGACTGAGCTCCTACGAGCAGTACTTC
. TRBD2 TRBJ2-1 TRBV5-1 CASSLLGSSGFYNEQFF TGCGCCAGCAGCTTATTAGGGTCTAGCGGGTTTTACAATGAGCAGTTCTTC
. . TRBJ2-1 TRBV14 CASSQADPAPYNEQFF TGTGCCAGCAGCCAGGCCGACCCCGCGCCGTACAATGAGCAGTTCTTC